The rows below give T cell receptor beta chains drawn from one sample of a study of blood T cell repertoires in COVID-19. The method was immunoSEQ multiplex PCR; TCRdb's version includes in-frame clones alone and lacks a portion of them. The sample lists 190,000 or so clones, about 91% occurring once. Specimen: PBMCs or T cells enriched from blood (not recorded which). All receptors come from a man between 18 and 29 years old with acute COVID-19. The conserved cysteine and the conserved F or W are not part of the CDR3 here.

>TRBV6-2/TRBV6-3|TRBJ2-5
ASSYSGTSGQETQY
>TRBV7-3|TRBJ2-1
ASSARGHFSYNEQF
>TRBV4-1|TRBJ2-7
ASSQDNGVEQY
>TRBV30|TRBJ1-2
AWSTDRGIYGYT
>TRBV10-3|TRBJ2-1
AAGGSDSYNEQF
>TRBV4-1|TRBJ2-1
ASSGLAGDREQF
>TRBV20-1|TRBJ2-3
SAILYDTQY
>TRBV6-5|TRBJ1-5
ASSYSQTGSQPQH
>TRBV28|TRBJ1-1
ASSLYGQGVTEAF
>TRBV4-2|TRBJ1-2
ASSQDIKPRDGYT
>TRBV20-1|TRBJ2-7
SASRQKYEQY
>TRBV10-3|TRBJ1-3
AISGYRIFSGNTIY
>TRBV4-1|TRBJ2-1
ASSLGLAGVDEQF
>TRBV12-3/TRBV12-4|TRBJ1-1
ASSPRGRAF
>TRBV27|TRBJ2-1
ASSPNPGGGYNEQF
>TRBV2|TRBJ2-1
ASSGELEINEQF
>TRBV30|TRBJ1-1
AWQGGTEAF
>TRBV19|TRBJ2-1
ASSHLGWNEQF
>TRBV2|TRBJ2-5
ASSTDFQETQY
>TRBV19|TRBJ2-7
ASRTGTPPSYEQY
>TRBV12-3/TRBV12-4|TRBJ1-3
ASTLSGNTIY
>TRBV5-1|TRBJ2-5
ASSLGTSDYPQY
>TRBV2|TRBJ1-4
ASSPGTGSLGANEKLF
>TRBV7-9|TRBJ2-5
ASAGPQETQY
>TRBV5-4|TRBJ2-2
ASSWGLAGGDGELF
>TRBV24-1|TRBJ2-1
ATSEPLGDSYNEQF
>TRBV14|TRBJ2-1
ASSLSGRYSYNEQF
>TRBV30|TRBJ1-1
AWSVQGFLRAF
>TRBV25-1|TRBJ2-3
ATASGRGSDTQY
>TRBV25-1|TRBJ2-3
ASSESGTDTQY
>TRBV13|TRBJ2-2
ASSLSVAGELF
>TRBV5-8|TRBJ2-1
ASSLAGAGAYNEQF
>TRBV19|TRBJ2-2
ASSTRRQGGTGELF
>TRBV30|TRBJ1-1
AWSPGGWNTEAF
>TRBV7-2|TRBJ1-4
ASSYYRGGNEKLF
>TRBV19|TRBJ2-1
ATSLKAGAYYEQF
>TRBV14|TRBJ1-2
ASSAEAGTGTIMRGYT
>TRBV6-5|TRBJ1-2
ASMRHPNYGYT
>TRBV9|TRBJ2-1
ASSVTSGRGEQF
>TRBV9|TRBJ2-7
ASSAPQDEQY
>TRBV3-1/TRBV3-2|TRBJ2-7
ASSHRGNEQY
>TRBV13|TRBJ2-1
ASFLSGRVYNEQF
>TRBV30|TRBJ1-1
AWSVPGNTEAF
>TRBV6-6|TRBJ2-7
ASSYQGNYEQY
>TRBV6-5|TRBJ1-1
ASSHGGGTEAF
>TRBV12-5|TRBJ2-5
ASGLGPGGYQETQY